This record looks at one T cell receptor (beta chain) sequence and its context. The source of the sample is a study of memory CD4+ T cells and cytomegalovirus serostatus. Single viable CD3+CD4+CD8-CD45RO+ cells were sorted as the memory CD4+ T cells. CD4+ T cells were isolated by positive magnetic selection. The CDR3 has 17 amino acids. The germline V and J ends were trimmed by 2 bases and 0 bases, with 14 bases remaining between them. Germline V CDR1 and CDR2: MGHDK, SYGVNS. This table comes from immunoSEQ multiplex PCR, and its TCRdb copy is limited to in-frame clones, with some not included. The data show around 40,000 clones, 60% to 85% seen once.

Material: memory CD4+ T cells from blood. This receptor was identified in an adult in good health and CMV-seronegative. This sequence joins TRBV25-1 and TRBJ2-1; D is perhaps TRBD1 (6 bases). The chain's CDR3 is CASSEQTGLSSYNEQFF. CDR3 sequence (DNA): TGTGCCAGCAGTGAACAGACAGGTCTTAGCTCCTACAATGAGCAGTTCTTC.